The T cell receptor (beta chain) under discussion was sequenced for a study of early stage breast cancer tumors. As for the study in general: Of fewer than 20 invasive breast tumors, about a dozen were hormone receptor-positive, HER2-negative.

The adjacent normal breast tissue was taken roughly 1.9-4 cm from the tumor. Whole-study results and caveats: Tumors had about 2.4-fold higher T cell density and higher clonality than adjacent normal breast tissue. Commonly generated sequences made up most enriched TCRB sequences shared between patients.

CDR1 DFQATT and CDR2 SNEGSKA come from the germline V gene (reference sequence). This CDR3 has 11 residues. On this clone: What it binds is not known.

TCRdb's table, derived via immunoSEQ multiplex PCR, lists solely in-frame clones and lacks some. This sample carries more than 7,500 clones, roughly two thirds of them seen once, and the ten largest clones take 15% to 20%. Material for sequencing was normal breast tissue next to the tumor. The sequence came from a person aged 55 to 70 with breast cancer. The chain employs TRBV20-1 and TRBJ2-7, with D maybe TRBD2 (5 bases). CDR3 residues: CSADLTYEQYF. DNA of the CDR3: TGCTCAGCGGACTTAACCTACGAGCAGTACTTC.